These 22 T cell receptor beta chains share one sample of origin, sequenced in a study of CD8+ T cells in alopecia areata. Isolated RNA was reverse transcribed into cDNA used as the sequencing template. TCRdb's copy holds only in-frame clones and misses some; the assay was immunoSEQ multiplex PCR. Of about 130,000 clones listed, approximately 58% are singletons. The sequencing used CD4+ T cells sorted from blood, collected at week 0. These receptors all stem from a human donor with alopecia areata.

J is TRBJ2-5 and V is TRBV2; D not resolved. In germline, CDR1 is SNHLY, CDR2 FYNNEI. Deletions cut 6 bases from V and 4 bases from J, with 3 bases between. The CDR3 is 10 amino acids. CDR3 bases: TGTGCCAGCAGCCGAGAGACCCAGTACTTC. This sequence encodes CASSRETQYF.

This chain connects TRBV13 to TRBJ2-3; 12 nucleotides line up with TRBD1. J gave up 8 bases and V 4 bases, and 10 bases lay outside the gene matches. The germline gives CDR1 PRHDT, CDR2 FYEKMQ (reference sequence). The CDR3 has 16 amino acids. CDR3 residues: CASSWAGTGGRGTQYF. In nucleotides, the CDR3 is TGTGCCAGCAGCTGGGCCGGGACAGGGGGCCGGGGTACGCAGTATTTT.

The genes are TRBV7-8 and TRBJ2-5; the match to TRBD2 covers 8 bases. Trimming took 7 bases from V and 5 from J; bases not matched to a gene: 6. The CDR3 totals 13 residues. Germline V gives CDR1 SGHVS, CDR2 FQNEAQ. The CDR3 region has the DNA TGTGCCAGCACCGGGAGGGCGGTCGAGACCCAGTACTTC. Its protein product is CASTGRAVETQYF.

The chain is built from TRBV5-1 and TRBJ2-5, with a tentative D call TRBD2 (6 bases). In germline, CDR1 is SGHRS, CDR2 YFSETQ. Trimming stripped 0 bases from V and 2 bases from J, with 14 bases between. The CDR3 has 16 residues. CDR3 sequence (DNA): TGCGCCAGCAGCTTGGAGGGTAGCGGACTACAAGAGACCCAGTACTTC. Encoded protein: CASSLEGSGLQETQYF.

This clone was detected a few times. This chain joins TRBV19 and TRBJ1-2; TRBD1 matches at 8 bases. The germline V gene encodes CDR1 LNHDA and CDR2 SQIVND (reference sequence). The V segment lost 6 bases and the J segment 3 bases; nucleotides outside the gene matches: 9. This CDR3 is built from 15 residues. The CDR3 DNA reads as TGTGCCAGTAGATACCAGGGGGCCCGGGACTATGGCTACACCTTC. Its protein is CASRYQGARDYGYTF.

The chain employs TRBV5-6 and TRBJ1-1; the D gene is possibly TRBD1 (5 bases). The CDR3 has 14 residues. V lost 5 bases, J lost 0 bases, and 11 bases lay in between. Germline V gene data show CDR1 as SGHDT and CDR2 as YYEEEE. The CDR3 bases are TGTGCCAGCAGTAGGGGACGGATGAACACTGAAGCTTTCTTT. This encodes CASSRGRMNTEAFF.

J is TRBJ1-1 and V is TRBV2, with D unresolved. V shed 7 bases and J shed 6 bases, with 18 bases lying between them. Per the germline V gene, CDR1 is SNHLY and CDR2 is FYNNEI. The CDR3 extends over 14 amino acids. The chain's CDR3 is CASTYSDVGPEAFF. CDR3 coding DNA: TGTGCCAGCACTTATTCGGATGTAGGACCTGAAGCTTTCTTT.

Written as DNA, the CDR3 is TGCGCCAGCAGCTCGGGGGGAGACTATGGCTACACCTTC. Protein product: CASSSGGDYGYTF. This chain joins TRBV5-1 and TRBJ1-2, with a weak D call TRBD1 (5 bases). Per the germline V gene, CDR1 is SGHRS and CDR2 is YFSETQ. The length of the CDR3 is 13 residues. The V gene lost 3 bases and the J gene lost 3 bases, with 9 bases spanning the gap.

This clone showed up just a few times. This chain connects TRBV29-1 to TRBJ2-7; a possible D gene is TRBD1 (6 bases). Germline CDR1 SQVTM, CDR2 ANQGSEA. The CDR3 is 11 residues long. Trimming removed 4 bases at V and 4 bases at J, with 8 bases between. DNA for the CDR3: TGCAGCGTTGTACAGGGATACGAGCAGTACTTC. Amino acids: CSVVQGYEQYF.

The chain uses TRBV2 and TRBJ2-2; 10 bases are shared with TRBD1. Germline V gene sequence: CDR1 SNHLY, CDR2 FYNNEI. The length of the CDR3 is 17 residues. J gave up 2 bases and V 5 bases, and 8 bases lay outside the gene matches. CDR3 bases: TGTGCCAGCAGTACCGGGACAGGGGCATTTAACACCGGGGAGCTGTTTTTT. Its translation: CASSTGTGAFNTGELFF.

The rearrangement joins TRBV5-1 to TRBJ2-5; D is uncertain. CDR3 size: 13 residues. Between the trimmed V and J ends, which lost 4 bases and 5 bases, there was a span of 12 bases. In germline, CDR1 is SGHRS, CDR2 YFSETQ. The CDR3 reads CASSPLDKETQYF. The CDR3 DNA reads TGCGCCAGCAGCCCTCTAGATAAGGAGACCCAGTACTTC.

This chain uses TRBV6-5 with TRBJ1-1, with TRBD1 as a possible D gene (6 bases). The CDR3 runs 14 residues. The V end was cut by 5 bases, the J end by 5 bases, with 15 bases between. Germline V gene data show CDR1 as MNHEY and CDR2 as SVGAGI. The CDR3 region has the DNA TGTGCCAGCAGTGAGCAGGGAGGGGGAACTGAAGCTTTCTTT. Protein product: CASSEQGGGTEAFF.

Only a few counts were recorded for this clone. The V and J genes are TRBV10-3 and TRBJ2-7; D perhaps matches TRBD2 (5 bases). The CDR3 covers 17 residues. Trimming took 0 bases from V and 5 from J, leaving 20 bases between them. Germline values: CDR1 ENHRY, CDR2 SYGVKD. CDR3 protein: CAISESGLGEKFHEQYF. CDR3 DNA sequence: TGTGCCATCAGTGAGTCTGGCTTGGGAGAGAAGTTCCACGAGCAGTACTTC.

The V call is TRBV5-1, the J call TRBJ2-6; 9 nucleotides line up with TRBD1. J lost 2 bases, V lost 3 bases, and 6 bases had no gene match. The germline gives CDR1 SGHRS, CDR2 YFSETQ. CDR3 length: 17 amino acids. CDR3 sequence: CASSSLTGGTGANVLTF. The CDR3 DNA is TGCGCCAGCAGCTCCCTCACAGGGGGCACTGGGGCCAACGTCCTGACTTTC.

J is TRBJ1-3 and V is TRBV25-1, with TRBD1 matching 10 bases. The germline V gene has CDR1 MGHDK and CDR2 SYGVNS. The CDR3 contains 15 residues. J gave up 2 bases and V 4 bases, and 2 bases lay outside the gene matches. The CDR3 DNA sequence: TGTGCCAGCAGTGGACAGGGGGCGACTGGAAACACCATATATTTT. Translation gives CASSGQGATGNTIYF.

The V and J genes are TRBV9 and TRBJ1-2; D is uncertain. The CDR3 has 15 amino acids. Looked up from germline, CDR1 is SGDLS and CDR2 is YYNGEE. Trimming stripped 0 bases from V and 4 bases from J, with 13 bases between. CDR3 in DNA: TGTGCCAGCAGCGTAGCTACTGCGGCAGGCTATGGCTACACCTTC. This sequence encodes CASSVATAAGYGYTF.

The rearrangement joins TRBV7-9 to TRBJ2-6, with D possibly TRBD2 on 6 matching bases. The germline gives CDR1 SEHNR, CDR2 FQNEAQ (reference sequence). The CDR3 totals 16 residues. V lost 5 bases and J 4 bases, leaving 15 bases between the germline ends. The CDR3 DNA is TGTGCCAGCAGCCCCATAGGGGAGGTAGGGGCCAACGTCCTGACTTTC. It yields the protein CASSPIGEVGANVLTF.

The rearrangement links TRBV5-4 to TRBJ2-3; 8 bases map to TRBD1. This CDR3 spans 15 amino acids. Trimming took 6 bases from V and 2 from J; bases not matched to a gene: 8. CDR1 and CDR2 (germline): SGHNT, YYREEE (reference sequence). CDR3 in DNA: TGTGCCAGCACTGAGGACAGGGCGGACACAGATACGCAGTATTTT. Translation gives CASTEDRADTDTQYF.

Turning to this clone: The junction and the germline gene differ at one end; a read error may be behind it. The identical CDR3 is also encoded by other nucleotide sequences in the sample. The gene calls are TRBV4-1 and TRBJ2-1; D remains ambiguous. This CDR3 has 14 residues. In germline, CDR1 is MGHRA, CDR2 YSYEKL. CDR3 amino acids: CASSQVRLANEQFF. In DNA, the CDR3 is TGCGCCAGCAGTCAAGTTAGGCTGGCCAATGAGCAGTTCTTC.

The genes are TRBV5-1 and TRBJ1-5, with 8 positions matching TRBD1. V lost 4 bases and J lost 2; bases outside the gene matches: 8. CDR1 and CDR2 from the germline V gene are SGHRS and YFSETQ. The CDR3 has 16 amino acids. CDR3 protein: CASSPTGAFGNQPQHF. The CDR3 bases are TGCGCCAGCAGCCCGACAGGGGCGTTTGGCAATCAGCCCCAGCATTTT.

V gene TRBV29-1 combines with J gene TRBJ1-1, with D uncertain. The ends were cut back, 5 bases at V and 0 bases at J, with 13 bases in the middle. Germline CDR1 reads SQVTM; CDR2 reads ANQGSEA. The CDR3 has 14 amino acids. CDR3 DNA sequence: TGCAGCGTTCCCGGGATCTCCGTGAACACTGAAGCTTTCTTT. Translating it yields CSVPGISVNTEAFF.

This clone was found a few times. V gene TRBV29-1 combines with J gene TRBJ2-7; 7 bases are shared with TRBD2. V gave up 3 bases and J gave up 0 bases; unmatched junction bases: 11. The germline gives CDR1 SQVTM, CDR2 ANQGSEA. The CDR3 sequence is 16 residues long. CDR3 sequence: CSVEIPVSGFSYEQYF. CDR3 coding DNA: TGCAGCGTTGAGATTCCGGTTAGCGGGTTCTCCTACGAGCAGTACTTC.